This is a list of T cell receptor beta chains from one sample in a study of coeliac disease. The method was immunoSEQ multiplex PCR; TCRdb's version includes in-frame clones alone and lacks a portion of them. The table includes roughly 4,300 clones, less than 75% detected once. The sample taken for sequencing was intraepithelial lymphocytes from the gut. All receptors come from a man between 70 and 80 years old with active celiac disease. Each CDR3 is given with its conserved first and last residue. The D gene is left open where the match is weak. A row's size may be missing; if present it is once, few, many or a size class.

d_call: TRBD1
clone_size: few
j_call: TRBJ2-1
v_call: TRBV15
cdr3_length: 13
cdr3_aa: CATIGTGMYEQFF
cdr3_nt: TGTGCCACTATAGGGACAGGGATGTATGAGCAGTTCTTC

d_call: -
clone_size: -
j_call: TRBJ2-2
v_call: TRBV7-2
cdr3_length: 18
cdr3_aa: CASSLSQGQGFYTGELFF
cdr3_nt: TGTGCCAGCAGCTTATCCCAAGGTCAGGGATTTTATACCGGGGAGCTGTTTTTT

d_call: TRBD2
clone_size: once
j_call: TRBJ2-3
v_call: TRBV9
cdr3_length: 14
cdr3_aa: CASASGGRTDTQYF
cdr3_nt: TGTGCCAGCGCATCGGGAGGTAGGACAGATACGCAGTATTTT

d_call: TRBD1
clone_size: -
j_call: TRBJ2-1
v_call: TRBV7-6
cdr3_length: 16
cdr3_aa: CASSLDRGQGYNEQFF
cdr3_nt: TGTGCCAGCAGCTTGGACAGGGGGCAAGGTTACAATGAGCAGTTCTTC

d_call: -
clone_size: -
j_call: TRBJ2-3
v_call: TRBV6-5
cdr3_length: 13
cdr3_aa: CASSRDSADTQYF
cdr3_nt: TGTGCCAGCAGTCGGGACTCAGCAGATACGCAGTATTTT

d_call: TRBD1
clone_size: -
j_call: TRBJ1-6
v_call: TRBV19
cdr3_length: 16
cdr3_aa: CASSIAGTGVYSPLHF
cdr3_nt: TGTGCCAGTAGTATAGCGGGGACAGGGGTTTACTCCCCCCTCCACTTT

d_call: -
clone_size: -
j_call: TRBJ2-7
v_call: TRBV7-9
cdr3_length: 16
cdr3_aa: CASSYAKTSYRYEQYF
cdr3_nt: TGTGCCAGCAGCTACGCGAAGACTAGTTATCGCTACGAGCAGTACTTC

d_call: -
clone_size: -
j_call: TRBJ1-3
v_call: TRBV6-6
cdr3_length: 16
cdr3_aa: CASSTSGRYSGNTIYF
cdr3_nt: TGTGCCAGCAGTACGTCCGGGAGATACTCTGGAAACACCATATATTTT

d_call: -
clone_size: -
j_call: TRBJ2-2
v_call: TRBV28
cdr3_length: 14
cdr3_aa: CASTRRGATGELFF
cdr3_nt: TGTGCCAGCACGCGACGGGGAGCCACCGGGGAGCTGTTTTTT

d_call: -
clone_size: -
j_call: TRBJ1-1
v_call: TRBV5-8
cdr3_length: 12
cdr3_aa: CASRAGYTEAFF
cdr3_nt: TGTGCCAGCAGAGCGGGATACACTGAAGCTTTCTTT

d_call: -
clone_size: once
j_call: TRBJ2-2
v_call: TRBV28
cdr3_length: 15
cdr3_aa: CASSRLGTNTGELFF
cdr3_nt: TGTGCCAGCAGCCGATTGGGGACAAACACCGGGGAGCTGTTTTTT

d_call: TRBD2
clone_size: -
j_call: TRBJ2-2
v_call: TRBV5-1
cdr3_length: 16
cdr3_aa: CASSRLAGRNTGELFF
cdr3_nt: TGCGCCAGCAGCAGGCTAGCGGGAAGGAACACCGGGGAGCTGTTTTTT

d_call: TRBD1
clone_size: -
j_call: TRBJ2-1
v_call: TRBV10-1
cdr3_length: 18
cdr3_aa: CASSVGRGLELGDDEQFF
cdr3_nt: TGCGCCAGCAGTGTGGGCAGGGGGCTTGAATTGGGTGACGATGAGCAGTTCTTC

d_call: -
clone_size: -
j_call: TRBJ2-1
v_call: TRBV18
cdr3_length: 15
cdr3_aa: CASSPTEGLYNEQFF
cdr3_nt: TGTGCCAGCTCACCCACCGAGGGTTTGTACAATGAGCAGTTCTTC

d_call: -
clone_size: -
j_call: TRBJ1-2
v_call: TRBV6-1
cdr3_length: 11
cdr3_aa: CASGQNYGYTF
cdr3_nt: TGTGCCAGCGGGCAGAACTATGGCTACACCTTC

d_call: -
clone_size: -
j_call: TRBJ2-5
v_call: TRBV5-1
cdr3_length: 14
cdr3_aa: CASSLGSEQETQYF
cdr3_nt: TGCGCCAGCAGCTTGGGCTCAGAACAAGAGACCCAGTACTTC

d_call: TRBD1
clone_size: -
j_call: TRBJ2-3
v_call: TRBV11-2
cdr3_length: 15
cdr3_aa: CASSPQGQSTDTQYF
cdr3_nt: TGTGCCAGCAGCCCTCAGGGACAGAGCACAGATACGCAGTATTTT

d_call: -
clone_size: -
j_call: TRBJ2-7
v_call: TRBV7-6
cdr3_length: 13
cdr3_aa: CASSLSQNYEQYF
cdr3_nt: TGTGCCAGCAGCTTGTCCCAAAACTACGAGCAGTACTTC

d_call: TRBD2
clone_size: -
j_call: TRBJ2-2
v_call: TRBV7-2
cdr3_length: 16
cdr3_aa: CASSSLAGVNTGELFF
cdr3_nt: TGTGCCAGCAGCTCCTTAGCGGGGGTTAACACCGGGGAGCTGTTTTTT

d_call: TRBD2
clone_size: -
j_call: TRBJ2-1
v_call: TRBV7-2
cdr3_length: 16
cdr3_aa: CASSLFRTSGGNEQFF
cdr3_nt: TGTGCCAGCAGCTTATTTCGGACTAGCGGAGGGAATGAGCAGTTCTTC